The T cell receptor (beta chain) described here comes from a study of PD-L1 blockade in urothelial cancer. Looking at the study overall: Investigators checked blood 3 weeks (second dose) and 6 weeks after treatment start.

Concerning this clone itself: Its specificity is unknown.

Patients' cancers were locally advanced or metastatic urothelial carcinomas. Points from the study as a whole: Stronger expansion of tumor-associated clones in blood at 3 weeks distinguished durable-benefit patients.

Method: immunoSEQ multiplex PCR; TCRdb's copy keeps in-frame clones and lacks some. The data hold tens of thousands of clones, with about 90% observed a single time. The CDR3 covers 12 residues. V was clipped by 0 bases and J by 10 bases, with 7 bases between them. CDR1 and CDR2 from the germline V gene are LNHNV and YYDKDF (reference sequence). The material was PBMCs, obtained around atezolizumab (anti-PD-L1) treatment. The origin of this receptor is a man aged 50-60 years with urothelial cancer. The chain uses TRBV15 and TRBJ2-1; no clear D gene. The CDR3 sequence is CATSRDTREQFF. CDR3 bases: TGTGCCACCAGCAGAGATACCAGAGAGCAGTTCTTC.